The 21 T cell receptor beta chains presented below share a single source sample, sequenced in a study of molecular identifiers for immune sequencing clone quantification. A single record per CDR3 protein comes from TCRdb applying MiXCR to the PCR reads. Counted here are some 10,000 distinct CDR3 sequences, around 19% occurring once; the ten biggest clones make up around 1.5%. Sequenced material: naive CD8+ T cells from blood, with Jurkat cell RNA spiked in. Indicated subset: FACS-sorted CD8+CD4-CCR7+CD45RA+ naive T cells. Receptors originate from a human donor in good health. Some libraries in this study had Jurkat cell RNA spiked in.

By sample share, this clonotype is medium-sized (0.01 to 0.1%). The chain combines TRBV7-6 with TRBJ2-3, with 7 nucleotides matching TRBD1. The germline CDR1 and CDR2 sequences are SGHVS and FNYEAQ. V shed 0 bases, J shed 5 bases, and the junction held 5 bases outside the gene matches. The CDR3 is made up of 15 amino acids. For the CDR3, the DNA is TGTGCCAGCAGCTTAGCAGGGGGCGCGGGAGATACGCAGTATTTT. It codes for CASSLAGGAGDTQYF.

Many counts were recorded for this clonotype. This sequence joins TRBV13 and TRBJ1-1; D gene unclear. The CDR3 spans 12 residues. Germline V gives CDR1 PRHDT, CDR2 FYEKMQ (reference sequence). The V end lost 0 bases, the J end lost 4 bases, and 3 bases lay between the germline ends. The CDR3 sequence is CASSLGATEAFF. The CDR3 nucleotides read TGTGCCAGCAGCTTAGGGGCCACTGAAGCTTTCTTT.

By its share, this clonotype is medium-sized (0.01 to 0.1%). For the CDR3, the DNA is TGCGCCAGCAGCCAGAGGGAGACAGGCATTGAAGAGACCCAGTACTTC. Protein sequence: CASSQRETGIEETQYF. The chain joins TRBV4-1 to TRBJ2-5, with a tentative D call TRBD1 (6 bases). Germline V gene data show CDR1 as MGHRA and CDR2 as YSYEKL. This CDR3 spans 16 amino acids. Trimming removed 3 bases from V and 3 bases from J, with 17 bases in between.

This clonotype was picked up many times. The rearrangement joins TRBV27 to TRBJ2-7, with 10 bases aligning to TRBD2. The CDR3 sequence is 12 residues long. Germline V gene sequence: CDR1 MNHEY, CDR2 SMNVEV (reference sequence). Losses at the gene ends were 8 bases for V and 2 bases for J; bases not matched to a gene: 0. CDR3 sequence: CASGLAAYEQYF. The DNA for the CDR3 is TGTGCCAGCGGACTAGCGGCCTACGAGCAGTACTTC.

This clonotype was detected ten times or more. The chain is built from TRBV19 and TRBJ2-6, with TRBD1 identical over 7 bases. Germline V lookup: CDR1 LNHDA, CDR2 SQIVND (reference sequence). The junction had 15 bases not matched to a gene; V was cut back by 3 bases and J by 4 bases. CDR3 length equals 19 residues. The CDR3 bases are TGTGCCAGTAGTATTTGGGTAACAGGGGCCCCAGGGGGGGCCAACGTCCTGACTTTC. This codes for CASSIWVTGAPGGANVLTF.

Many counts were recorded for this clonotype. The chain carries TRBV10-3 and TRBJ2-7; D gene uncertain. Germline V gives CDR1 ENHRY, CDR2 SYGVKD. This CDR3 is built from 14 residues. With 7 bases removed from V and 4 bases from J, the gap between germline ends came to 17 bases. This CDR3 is CAITDTGGGYEQYF. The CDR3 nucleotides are TGTGCCATCACCGACACGGGTGGTGGGTACGAGCAGTACTTC.

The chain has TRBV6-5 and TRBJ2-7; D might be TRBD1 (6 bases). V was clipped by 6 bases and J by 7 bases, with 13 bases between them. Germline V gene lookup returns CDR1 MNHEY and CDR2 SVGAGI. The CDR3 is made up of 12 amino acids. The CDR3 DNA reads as TGTGCCAGCAGCCCACAGGGTCAGGAGCAGTACTTC. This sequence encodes CASSPQGQEQYF.

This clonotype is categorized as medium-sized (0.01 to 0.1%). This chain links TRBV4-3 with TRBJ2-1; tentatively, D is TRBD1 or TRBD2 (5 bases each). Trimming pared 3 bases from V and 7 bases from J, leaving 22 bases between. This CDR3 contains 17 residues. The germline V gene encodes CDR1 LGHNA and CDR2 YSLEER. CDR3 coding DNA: TGCGCCAGCAGCCAGTCCCTTGGTTTCGGGACGGGGAATGAGCAGTTCTTC. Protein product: CASSQSLGFGTGNEQFF.

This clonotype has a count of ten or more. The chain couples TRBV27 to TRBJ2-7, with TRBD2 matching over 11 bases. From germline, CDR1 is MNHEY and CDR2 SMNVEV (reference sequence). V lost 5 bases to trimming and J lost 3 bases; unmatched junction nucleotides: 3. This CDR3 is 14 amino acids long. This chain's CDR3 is CASSGTSGYYEQYF. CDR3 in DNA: TGTGCCAGCAGTGGGACTAGCGGCTACTACGAGCAGTACTTC.

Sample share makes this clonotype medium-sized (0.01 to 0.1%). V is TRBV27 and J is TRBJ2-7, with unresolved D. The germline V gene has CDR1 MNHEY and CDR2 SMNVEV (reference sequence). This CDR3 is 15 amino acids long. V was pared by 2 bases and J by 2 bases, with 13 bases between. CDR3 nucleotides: TGTGCCAGCAGTTTAACCCCCTCCGGCGCCTACGAGCAGTACTTC. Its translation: CASSLTPSGAYEQYF.

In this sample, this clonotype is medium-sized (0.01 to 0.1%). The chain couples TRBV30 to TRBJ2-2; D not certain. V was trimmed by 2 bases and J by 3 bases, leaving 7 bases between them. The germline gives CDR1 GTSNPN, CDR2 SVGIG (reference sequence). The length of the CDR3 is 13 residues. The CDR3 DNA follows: TGTGCCTGGAGTCCGTACCACACCGGGGAGCTGTTTTTT. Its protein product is CAWSPYHTGELFF.

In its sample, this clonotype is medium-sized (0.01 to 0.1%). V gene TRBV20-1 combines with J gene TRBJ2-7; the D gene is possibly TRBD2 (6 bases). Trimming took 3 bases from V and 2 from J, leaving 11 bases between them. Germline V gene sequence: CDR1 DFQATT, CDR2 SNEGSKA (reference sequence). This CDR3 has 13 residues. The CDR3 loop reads CSARGGEAYEQYF. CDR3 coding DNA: TGCAGTGCTAGGGGCGGGGAGGCCTACGAGCAGTACTTC.

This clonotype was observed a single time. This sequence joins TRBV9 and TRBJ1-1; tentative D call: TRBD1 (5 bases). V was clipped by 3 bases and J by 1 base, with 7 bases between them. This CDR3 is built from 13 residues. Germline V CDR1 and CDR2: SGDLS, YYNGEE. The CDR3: CASSAGGNTEAFF. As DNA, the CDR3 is TGTGCCAGCAGCGCCGGGGGGAACACTGAAGCTTTCTTT.

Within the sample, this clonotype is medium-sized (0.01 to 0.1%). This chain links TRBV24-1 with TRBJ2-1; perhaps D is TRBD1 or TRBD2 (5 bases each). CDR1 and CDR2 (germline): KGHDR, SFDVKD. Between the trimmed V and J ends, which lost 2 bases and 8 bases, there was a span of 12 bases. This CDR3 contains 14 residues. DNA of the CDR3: TGTGCCACCAGTGATTACAATCAGGGAGATGAGCAGTTCTTC. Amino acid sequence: CATSDYNQGDEQFF.

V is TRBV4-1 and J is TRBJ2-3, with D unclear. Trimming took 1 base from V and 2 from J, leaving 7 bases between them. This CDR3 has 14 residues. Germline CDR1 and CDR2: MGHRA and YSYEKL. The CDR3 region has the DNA TGCGCCAGCAGCCAAGCTGGGCTCACAGATACGCAGTATTTT. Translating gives CASSQAGLTDTQYF.

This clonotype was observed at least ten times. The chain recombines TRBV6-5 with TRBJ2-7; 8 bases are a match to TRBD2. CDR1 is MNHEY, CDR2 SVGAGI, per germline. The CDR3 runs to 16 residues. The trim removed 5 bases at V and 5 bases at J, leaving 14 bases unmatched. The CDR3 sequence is CASSPRGGGQLDEQYF. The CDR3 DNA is TGTGCCAGCAGTCCACGGGGGGGGGGCCAGCTGGACGAGCAGTACTTC.

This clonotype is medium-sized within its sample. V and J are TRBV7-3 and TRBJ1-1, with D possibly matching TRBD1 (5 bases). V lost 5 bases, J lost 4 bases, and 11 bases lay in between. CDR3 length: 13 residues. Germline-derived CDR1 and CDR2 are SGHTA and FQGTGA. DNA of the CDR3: TGTGCCAGCAGCCTCACAGGTACCACTGAAGCTTTCTTT. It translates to CASSLTGTTEAFF.

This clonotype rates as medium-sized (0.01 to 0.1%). The CDR3 spells CASSRTTNEKLFF. CDR3 bases: TGTGCCAGCAGTCGAACAACTAATGAAAAACTGTTTTTT. V gene TRBV28 combines with J gene TRBJ1-4, with no clear D. Trimming removed 5 bases at V and 0 bases at J, with 4 bases between. There are 13 residues in the CDR3. CDR1 is MDHEN and CDR2 is SYDVKM in the germline V gene. The variable domain in full, completed from reference TRBV28 and TRBJ1-4, reads DVKVTQSSRYLVKRTGEKVFLECVQDMDHENMFWYRQDPGLGLRLIYFSYDVKMKEKGDIPEGYSVSREKKERFSLILESASTNQTSMYLCASSRTTNEKLFFGSGTQLSVL.

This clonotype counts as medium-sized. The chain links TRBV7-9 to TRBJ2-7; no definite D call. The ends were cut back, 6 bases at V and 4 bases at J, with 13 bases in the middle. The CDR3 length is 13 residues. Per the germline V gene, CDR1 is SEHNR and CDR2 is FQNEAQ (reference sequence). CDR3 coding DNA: TGTGCCAGCAGGCCCTTATCCGAGTACGAGCAGTACTTC. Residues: CASRPLSEYEQYF.

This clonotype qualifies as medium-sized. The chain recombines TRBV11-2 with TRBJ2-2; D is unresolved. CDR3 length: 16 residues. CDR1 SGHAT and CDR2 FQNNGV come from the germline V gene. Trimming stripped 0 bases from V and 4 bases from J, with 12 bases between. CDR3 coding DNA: TGTGCCAGCAGCTTAGATCCGTTCCTATCCACCGGGGAGCTGTTTTTT. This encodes CASSLDPFLSTGELFF.

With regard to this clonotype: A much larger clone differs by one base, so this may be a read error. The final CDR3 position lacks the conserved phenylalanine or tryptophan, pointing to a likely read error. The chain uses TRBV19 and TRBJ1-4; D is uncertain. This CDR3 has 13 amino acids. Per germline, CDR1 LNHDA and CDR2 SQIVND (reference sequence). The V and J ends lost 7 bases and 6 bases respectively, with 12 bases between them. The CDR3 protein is CASMTLSDEKLFL. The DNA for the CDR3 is TGTGCCAGTATGACCCTCAGTGATGAAAAACTGTTTCTT.